A single sample gave rise to the 4 T cell receptor beta chains below, sequenced in a study of blood T cell repertoires in COVID-19. Assay used: immunoSEQ multiplex PCR; TCRdb lists only in-frame clones, some missing. The table includes approximately 100,000 clones, just under 85% detected once. The sequenced sample consisted of peripheral blood. The origin of the receptors is a woman of 80 years or more with active or convalescent COVID-19.

The gene calls are TRBV6-5 and TRBJ1-1; no firm D call. The CDR3 runs to 14 residues. Germline V gene lookup returns CDR1 MNHEY and CDR2 SVGAGI. The germline V and J ends were trimmed by 6 bases and 0 bases, with 11 bases remaining between them. CDR3 bases: TGTGCCAGCAGGTCCATCGACATGAACACTGAAGCTTTCTTT. This codes for CASRSIDMNTEAFF.

This clone showed up just once. The CDR3 DNA is TGTGCCAGCAGCGTAGGGGGCGATCTCAACACCATATATTTT. Its protein is CASSVGGDLNTIYF. The J gene is TRBJ1-3, the V gene TRBV9, with D perhaps matching TRBD1 (5 bases). V was pared by 0 bases and J by 7 bases, with 11 bases between. The CDR3 contains 14 residues. The V gene's germline CDR1 is SGDLS and CDR2 YYNGEE.

This clone has only a few counts. The V gene is TRBV2, the J gene TRBJ2-7; tentative D call: TRBD1 (6 bases). Germline lookup yields CDR1 SNHLY and CDR2 FYNNEI. The V end was cut by 3 bases, the J end by 2 bases, with 8 bases between. The CDR3 is made up of 13 amino acids. The CDR3 region is CASSEYRAYEQYF. The DNA of the CDR3 is TGTGCCAGCAGTGAGTACAGGGCCTACGAGCAGTACTTC.

This sequence joins TRBV5-6 and TRBJ1-4, with 8 bases fitting TRBD1. The CDR3 loop spans 16 amino acids. The germline V gene has CDR1 SGHDT and CDR2 YYEEEE. Unmatched junction bases numbered 8, after V lost 1 base and J lost 6 bases. The CDR3 reads CASSLSGGALDEKLFF. CDR3 DNA sequence: TGTGCCAGCAGCTTGTCAGGGGGCGCTTTGGATGAAAAACTGTTTTTT.